What follows are 7 T cell receptor beta chains derived from one specimen sequenced in a study of blood T cell repertoires in COVID-19. TCRdb's table, derived via immunoSEQ multiplex PCR, lists solely in-frame clones and lacks some. The table has 20,000 to 25,000 clones, 75% to 85% seen once; the top ten hold 40% to 60%. The sample comprised peripheral blood. These receptors came from a man in his sixties or seventies with acute or convalescent COVID-19.

This clone was seen a few times. The chain combines TRBV18 with TRBJ2-1; 7 bases map to TRBD1. J gave up 7 bases and V 2 bases, and 14 bases lay outside the gene matches. This CDR3 has 17 amino acids. Germline CDR1 KGHSH, CDR2 LQKENI. The CDR3 here is CASSPYRDSLEGNEQFF. CDR3 sequence (DNA): TGTGCCAGCTCACCATACCGGGACAGCCTCGAGGGAAATGAGCAGTTCTTC. The complete variable domain, with remaining parts taken from reference TRBV18 and TRBJ2-1, reads NAGVMQNPRHLVRRRGQEARLRCSPMKGHSHVYWYRQLPEEGLKFMVYLQKENIIDESGMPKERFSAEFPKEGPSILRIQQVVRGDSAAYFCASSPYRDSLEGNEQFFGPGTRLTVL.

The chain recombines TRBV6-2 or TRBV6-3 with TRBJ2-7; D is unresolved. V was trimmed by 3 bases and J by 5 bases, leaving 8 bases between them. Germline loops: CDR1 MNHEY, CDR2 SVGEGT. The CDR3 runs 12 residues. The CDR3 region is CASSYSPDEQYF. CDR3 in DNA: TGTGCCAGCAGTTATTCCCCGGACGAGCAGTACTTC.

The chain links TRBV27 to TRBJ2-3, with D unresolved. This CDR3 is 13 amino acids long. V lost 4 bases and J lost 2, with 7 bases in between. Germline loops: CDR1 MNHEY, CDR2 SMNVEV (reference sequence). CDR3 amino acids: CASSSEVTDTQYF. The CDR3 DNA is TGTGCCAGCAGTTCAGAGGTCACAGATACGCAGTATTTT.

The chain is built from TRBV4-2 and TRBJ1-1; the D gene is possibly TRBD1 (6 bases). The CDR3 is 16 residues long. V was clipped by 3 bases and J by 0 bases, with 14 bases between them. Germline lookup yields CDR1 LGHNA and CDR2 YNFKEQ. CDR3: CASSQQGQNLNTEAFF. The CDR3 DNA sequence: TGTGCCAGCAGCCAGCAGGGGCAGAACCTGAACACTGAAGCTTTCTTT.

V is TRBV13 and J is TRBJ2-7; 10 bases are shared with TRBD2. The CDR3 is made up of 14 amino acids. V was clipped by 7 bases and J by 4 bases; unmatched bases: 7. The germline gives CDR1 PRHDT, CDR2 FYEKMQ (reference sequence). As DNA, the CDR3 is TGTGCCAGCAAGAGTAGCGGGGGGAAGTACGAGCAGTACTTC. It is translated as CASKSSGGKYEQYF.

The chain employs TRBV11-2 and TRBJ1-1, with no clear D. Trimming took 0 bases from V and 11 from J, leaving 16 bases between them. CDR3 length: 14 residues. The germline V gene encodes CDR1 SGHAT and CDR2 FQNNGV. The CDR3 protein is CASSLDLPPIEAFF. CDR3 DNA: TGTGCCAGCAGCTTAGATCTACCCCCCATTGAGGCTTTCTTT.

The chain couples TRBV6-2 or TRBV6-3 to TRBJ1-4; 10 nucleotides match TRBD1. This CDR3 contains 16 residues. Germline CDR1 reads MNHEY; CDR2 reads SVGEGT. The trim removed 2 bases at V and 8 bases at J, leaving 8 bases unmatched. The DNA for the CDR3 is TGTGCCAGCAGTTACCGACGACAGGGGGCGCAGGAAAAACTGTTTTTT. Its protein product is CASSYRRQGAQEKLFF.